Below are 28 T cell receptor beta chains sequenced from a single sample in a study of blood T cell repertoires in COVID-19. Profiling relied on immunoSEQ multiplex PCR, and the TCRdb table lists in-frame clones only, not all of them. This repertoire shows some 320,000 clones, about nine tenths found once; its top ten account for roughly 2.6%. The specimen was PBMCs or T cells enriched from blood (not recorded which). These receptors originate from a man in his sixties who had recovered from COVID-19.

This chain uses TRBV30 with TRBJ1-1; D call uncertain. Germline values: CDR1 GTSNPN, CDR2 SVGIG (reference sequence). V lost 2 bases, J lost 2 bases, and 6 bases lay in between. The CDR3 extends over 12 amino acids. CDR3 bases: TGTGCCTGGAGTCGGGAAAACACTGAAGCTTTCTTT. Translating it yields CAWSRENTEAFF.

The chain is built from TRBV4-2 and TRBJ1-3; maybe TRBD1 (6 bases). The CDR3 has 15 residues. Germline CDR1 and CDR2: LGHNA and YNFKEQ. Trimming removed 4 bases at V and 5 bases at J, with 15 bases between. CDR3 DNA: TGTGCCAGCAGCCCAGAGTCCGGGACAAGAAACACCATATATTTT. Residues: CASSPESGTRNTIYF.

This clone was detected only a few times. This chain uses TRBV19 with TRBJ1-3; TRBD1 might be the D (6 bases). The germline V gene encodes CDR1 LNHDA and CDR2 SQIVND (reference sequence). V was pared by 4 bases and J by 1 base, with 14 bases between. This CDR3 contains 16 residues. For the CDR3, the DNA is TGTGCCAGTAGTAAAGAGACAGGAACTTCTGGAAACACCATATATTTT. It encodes CASSKETGTSGNTIYF.

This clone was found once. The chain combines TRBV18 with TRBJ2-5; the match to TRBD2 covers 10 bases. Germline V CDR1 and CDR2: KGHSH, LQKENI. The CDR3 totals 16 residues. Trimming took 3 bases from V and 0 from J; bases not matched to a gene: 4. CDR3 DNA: TGTGCCAGCTCACCGACGGGACTAGCGAACCAAGAGACCCAGTACTTC. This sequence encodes CASSPTGLANQETQYF.

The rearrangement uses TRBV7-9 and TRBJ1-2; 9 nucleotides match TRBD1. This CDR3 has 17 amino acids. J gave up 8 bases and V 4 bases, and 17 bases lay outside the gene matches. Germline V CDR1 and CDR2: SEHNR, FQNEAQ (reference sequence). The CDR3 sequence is CASSSTTPDRGAVGYTF. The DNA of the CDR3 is TGTGCCAGCAGCTCGACGACGCCGGACAGGGGAGCGGTCGGCTACACCTTC.

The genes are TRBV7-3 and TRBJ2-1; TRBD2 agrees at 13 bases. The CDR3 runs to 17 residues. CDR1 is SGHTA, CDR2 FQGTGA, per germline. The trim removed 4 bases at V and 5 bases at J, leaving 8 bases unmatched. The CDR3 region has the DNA TGTGCCAGCAGCTCAGCACCACTAGCGGGGGGGAACAATGAGCAGTTCTTC. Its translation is CASSSAPLAGGNNEQFF. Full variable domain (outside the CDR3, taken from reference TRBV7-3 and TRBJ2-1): GAGVSQTPSNKVTEKGKYVELRCDPISGHTALYWYRQSLGQGPEFLIYFQGTGAADDSGLPNDRFFAVRPEGSVSTLKIQRTERGDSAVYLCASSSAPLAGGNNEQFFGPGTRLTVL.

The CDR3 coding sequence is TGTGCCAGCAGCCGACAGACAGGGGGCCTCAATGAGCAGTTCTTC. Its translation: CASSRQTGGLNEQFF. This rearrangement joins TRBV14 to TRBJ2-1; 10 bases line up with TRBD1. The CDR3 covers 15 residues. Germline V gives CDR1 SGHDN, CDR2 FVKESK. The J segment lost 6 bases and the V segment lost 4 bases, leaving 6 bases of the junction unmatched.

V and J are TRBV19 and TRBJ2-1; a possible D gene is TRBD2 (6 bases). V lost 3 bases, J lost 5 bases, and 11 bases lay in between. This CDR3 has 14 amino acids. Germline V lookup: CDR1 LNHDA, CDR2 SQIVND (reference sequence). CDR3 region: CASSIVADHNEQFF. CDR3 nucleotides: TGTGCCAGTAGTATTGTAGCGGACCACAATGAGCAGTTCTTC.

CDR3 sequence (DNA): TGTGCCAGCAGTTCCGGGTCTTACAATGAGCAGTTCTTC. Its protein product is CASSSGSYNEQFF. The V call is TRBV12-3 or TRBV12-4, the J call TRBJ2-1; D is ambiguous. There are 13 residues in the CDR3. V shed 4 bases and J shed 4 bases, with 8 bases lying between them.

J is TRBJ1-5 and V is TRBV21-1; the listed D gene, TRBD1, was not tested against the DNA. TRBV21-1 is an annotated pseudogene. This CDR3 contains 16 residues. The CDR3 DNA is TGTGCCAGCAGCAAATGGAAGACAGGGGGGGGACAGCCCCAGCATTTT. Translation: CASSKWKTGGGQPQHF.

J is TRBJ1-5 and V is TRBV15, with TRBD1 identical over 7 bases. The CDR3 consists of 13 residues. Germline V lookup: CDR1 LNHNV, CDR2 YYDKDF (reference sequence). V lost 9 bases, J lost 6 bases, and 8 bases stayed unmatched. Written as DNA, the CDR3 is TGTGCCACTCGATCCGGGACAGTTCAGCCCCAGCATTTT. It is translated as CATRSGTVQPQHF.

CDR3: CASSLAAGTSTDTQYF. For the CDR3, the DNA is TGTGCCAGCAGCTTAGCGGCAGGGACTAGCACAGATACGCAGTATTTT. V is TRBV7-9 and J is TRBJ2-3, with D possibly TRBD2 on 6 matching bases. Germline V lookup: CDR1 SEHNR, CDR2 FQNEAQ (reference sequence). V was cut by 0 bases and J by 0 bases, with 10 bases left in between. This CDR3 comprises 16 residues.

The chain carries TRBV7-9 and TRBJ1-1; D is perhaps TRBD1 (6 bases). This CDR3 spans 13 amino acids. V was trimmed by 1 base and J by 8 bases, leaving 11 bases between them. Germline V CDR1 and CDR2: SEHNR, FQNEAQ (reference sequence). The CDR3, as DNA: TGTGCCAGCAGCTTAGAAGGACAGAAAGAAGCTTTCTTT. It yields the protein CASSLEGQKEAFF.

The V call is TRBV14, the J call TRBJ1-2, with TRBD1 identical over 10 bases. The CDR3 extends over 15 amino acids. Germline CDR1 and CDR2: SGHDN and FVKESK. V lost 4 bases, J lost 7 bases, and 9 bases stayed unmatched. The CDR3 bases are TGTGCCAGCAGCCTAGCTGGGACAGGGGCCTCTGGCTACACCTTC. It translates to CASSLAGTGASGYTF.

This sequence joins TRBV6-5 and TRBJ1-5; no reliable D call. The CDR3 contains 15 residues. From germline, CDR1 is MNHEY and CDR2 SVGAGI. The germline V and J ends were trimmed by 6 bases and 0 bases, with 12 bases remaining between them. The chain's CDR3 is CASRPTYLSNQPQHF. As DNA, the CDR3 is TGTGCCAGCAGACCGACATATCTTAGCAATCAGCCCCAGCATTTT.

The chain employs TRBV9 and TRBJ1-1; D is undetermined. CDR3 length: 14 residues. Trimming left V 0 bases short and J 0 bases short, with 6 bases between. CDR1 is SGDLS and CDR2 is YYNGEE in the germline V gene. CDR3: CASSVAGMNTEAFF. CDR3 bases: TGTGCCAGCAGCGTAGCAGGCATGAACACTGAAGCTTTCTTT.

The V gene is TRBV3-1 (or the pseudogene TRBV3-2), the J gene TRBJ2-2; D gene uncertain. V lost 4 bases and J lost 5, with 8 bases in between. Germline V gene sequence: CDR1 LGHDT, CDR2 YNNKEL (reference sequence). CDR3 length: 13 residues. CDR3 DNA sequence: TGTGCCAGCAGCCCAACTACTACCGGGGAGCTGTTTTTT. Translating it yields CASSPTTTGELFF.

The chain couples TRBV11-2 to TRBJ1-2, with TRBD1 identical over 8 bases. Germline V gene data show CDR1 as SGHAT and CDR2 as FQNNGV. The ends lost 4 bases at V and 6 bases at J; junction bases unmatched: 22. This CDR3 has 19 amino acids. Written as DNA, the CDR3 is TGTGCCAGCAGCTCGATGAAACGGAAGGCTGGCAGGGGGCAGGATGGCTACACCTTC. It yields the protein CASSSMKRKAGRGQDGYTF.

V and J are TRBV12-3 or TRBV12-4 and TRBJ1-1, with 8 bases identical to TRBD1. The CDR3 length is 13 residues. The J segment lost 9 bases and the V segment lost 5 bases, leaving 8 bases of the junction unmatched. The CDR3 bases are TGTGCCAGCAGTGCCCAGGGGGCTCCGCAAGCTTTCTTT. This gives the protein CASSAQGAPQAFF.

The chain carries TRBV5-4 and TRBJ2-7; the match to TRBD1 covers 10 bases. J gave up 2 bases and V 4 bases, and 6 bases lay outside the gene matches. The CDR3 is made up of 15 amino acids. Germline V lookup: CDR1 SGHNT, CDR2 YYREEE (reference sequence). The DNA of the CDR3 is TGTGCCAGCAGCCACGGACAGGGGGGACCCTACGAGCAGTACTTC. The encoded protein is CASSHGQGGPYEQYF.

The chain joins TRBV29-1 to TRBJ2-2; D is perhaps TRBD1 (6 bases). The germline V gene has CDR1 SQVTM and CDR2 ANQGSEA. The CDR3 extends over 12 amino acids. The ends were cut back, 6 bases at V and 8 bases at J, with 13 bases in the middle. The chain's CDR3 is CSVGPGAGELFF. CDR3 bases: TGCAGCGTGGGCCCAGGGGCTGGGGAGCTGTTTTTT.

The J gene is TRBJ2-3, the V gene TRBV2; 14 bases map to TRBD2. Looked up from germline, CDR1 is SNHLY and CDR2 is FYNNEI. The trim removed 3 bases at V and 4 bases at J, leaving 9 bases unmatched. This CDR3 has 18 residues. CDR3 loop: CASSDGTSGSSFADTQYF. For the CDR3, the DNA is TGTGCCAGCAGTGATGGGACTAGCGGGAGTTCGTTCGCAGATACGCAGTATTTT. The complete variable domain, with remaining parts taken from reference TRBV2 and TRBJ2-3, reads EPEVTQTPSHQVTQMGQEVILRCVPISNHLYFYWYRQILGQKVEFLVSFYNNEISEKSEIFDDQFSVERPDGSNFTLKIRSTKLEDSAMYFCASSDGTSGSSFADTQYFGPGTRLTVL.

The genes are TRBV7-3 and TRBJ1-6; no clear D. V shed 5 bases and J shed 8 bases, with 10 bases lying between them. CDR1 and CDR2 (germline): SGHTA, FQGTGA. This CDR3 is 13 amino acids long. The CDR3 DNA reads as TGTGCCAGCAGCAACCGGCTAGATTCACCCCTCCACTTT. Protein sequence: CASSNRLDSPLHF.

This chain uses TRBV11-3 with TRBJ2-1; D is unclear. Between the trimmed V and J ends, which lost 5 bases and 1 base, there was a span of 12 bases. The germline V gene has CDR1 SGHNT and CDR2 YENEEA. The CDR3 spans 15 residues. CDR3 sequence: CASSPRQTSYNEQFF. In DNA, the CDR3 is TGTGCCAGCAGCCCCCGGCAGACATCCTACAATGAGCAGTTCTTC.

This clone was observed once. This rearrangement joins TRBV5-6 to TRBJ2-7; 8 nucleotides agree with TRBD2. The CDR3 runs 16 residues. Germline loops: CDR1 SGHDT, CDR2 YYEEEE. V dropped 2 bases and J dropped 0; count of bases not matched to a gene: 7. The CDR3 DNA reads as TGTGCCAGCAGCTTTTTGGCTAGCGGGCCCTCCTACGAGCAGTACTTC. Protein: CASSFLASGPSYEQYF.

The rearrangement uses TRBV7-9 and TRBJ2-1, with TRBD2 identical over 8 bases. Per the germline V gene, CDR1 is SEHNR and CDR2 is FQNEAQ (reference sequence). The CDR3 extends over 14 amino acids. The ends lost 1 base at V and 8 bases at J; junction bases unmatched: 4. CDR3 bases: TGTGCCAGCAGCTTAGGAGCGGGAGTGGATGAGCAGTTCTTC. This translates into CASSLGAGVDEQFF.

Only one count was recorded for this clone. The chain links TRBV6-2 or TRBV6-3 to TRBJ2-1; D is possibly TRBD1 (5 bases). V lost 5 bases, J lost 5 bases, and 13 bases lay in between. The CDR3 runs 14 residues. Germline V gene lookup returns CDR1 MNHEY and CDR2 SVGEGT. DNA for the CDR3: TGTGCCAGCAGTAAAATGACAGCTAACAATGAGCAGTTCTTC. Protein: CASSKMTANNEQFF.

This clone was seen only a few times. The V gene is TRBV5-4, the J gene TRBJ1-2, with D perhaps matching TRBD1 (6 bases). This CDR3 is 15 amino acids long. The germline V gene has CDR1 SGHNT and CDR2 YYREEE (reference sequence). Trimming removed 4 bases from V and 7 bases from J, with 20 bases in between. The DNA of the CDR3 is TGTGCCAGCAGCCCAGGCGAACAGGGACGCGGTGGCTACACCTTC. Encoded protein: CASSPGEQGRGGYTF.